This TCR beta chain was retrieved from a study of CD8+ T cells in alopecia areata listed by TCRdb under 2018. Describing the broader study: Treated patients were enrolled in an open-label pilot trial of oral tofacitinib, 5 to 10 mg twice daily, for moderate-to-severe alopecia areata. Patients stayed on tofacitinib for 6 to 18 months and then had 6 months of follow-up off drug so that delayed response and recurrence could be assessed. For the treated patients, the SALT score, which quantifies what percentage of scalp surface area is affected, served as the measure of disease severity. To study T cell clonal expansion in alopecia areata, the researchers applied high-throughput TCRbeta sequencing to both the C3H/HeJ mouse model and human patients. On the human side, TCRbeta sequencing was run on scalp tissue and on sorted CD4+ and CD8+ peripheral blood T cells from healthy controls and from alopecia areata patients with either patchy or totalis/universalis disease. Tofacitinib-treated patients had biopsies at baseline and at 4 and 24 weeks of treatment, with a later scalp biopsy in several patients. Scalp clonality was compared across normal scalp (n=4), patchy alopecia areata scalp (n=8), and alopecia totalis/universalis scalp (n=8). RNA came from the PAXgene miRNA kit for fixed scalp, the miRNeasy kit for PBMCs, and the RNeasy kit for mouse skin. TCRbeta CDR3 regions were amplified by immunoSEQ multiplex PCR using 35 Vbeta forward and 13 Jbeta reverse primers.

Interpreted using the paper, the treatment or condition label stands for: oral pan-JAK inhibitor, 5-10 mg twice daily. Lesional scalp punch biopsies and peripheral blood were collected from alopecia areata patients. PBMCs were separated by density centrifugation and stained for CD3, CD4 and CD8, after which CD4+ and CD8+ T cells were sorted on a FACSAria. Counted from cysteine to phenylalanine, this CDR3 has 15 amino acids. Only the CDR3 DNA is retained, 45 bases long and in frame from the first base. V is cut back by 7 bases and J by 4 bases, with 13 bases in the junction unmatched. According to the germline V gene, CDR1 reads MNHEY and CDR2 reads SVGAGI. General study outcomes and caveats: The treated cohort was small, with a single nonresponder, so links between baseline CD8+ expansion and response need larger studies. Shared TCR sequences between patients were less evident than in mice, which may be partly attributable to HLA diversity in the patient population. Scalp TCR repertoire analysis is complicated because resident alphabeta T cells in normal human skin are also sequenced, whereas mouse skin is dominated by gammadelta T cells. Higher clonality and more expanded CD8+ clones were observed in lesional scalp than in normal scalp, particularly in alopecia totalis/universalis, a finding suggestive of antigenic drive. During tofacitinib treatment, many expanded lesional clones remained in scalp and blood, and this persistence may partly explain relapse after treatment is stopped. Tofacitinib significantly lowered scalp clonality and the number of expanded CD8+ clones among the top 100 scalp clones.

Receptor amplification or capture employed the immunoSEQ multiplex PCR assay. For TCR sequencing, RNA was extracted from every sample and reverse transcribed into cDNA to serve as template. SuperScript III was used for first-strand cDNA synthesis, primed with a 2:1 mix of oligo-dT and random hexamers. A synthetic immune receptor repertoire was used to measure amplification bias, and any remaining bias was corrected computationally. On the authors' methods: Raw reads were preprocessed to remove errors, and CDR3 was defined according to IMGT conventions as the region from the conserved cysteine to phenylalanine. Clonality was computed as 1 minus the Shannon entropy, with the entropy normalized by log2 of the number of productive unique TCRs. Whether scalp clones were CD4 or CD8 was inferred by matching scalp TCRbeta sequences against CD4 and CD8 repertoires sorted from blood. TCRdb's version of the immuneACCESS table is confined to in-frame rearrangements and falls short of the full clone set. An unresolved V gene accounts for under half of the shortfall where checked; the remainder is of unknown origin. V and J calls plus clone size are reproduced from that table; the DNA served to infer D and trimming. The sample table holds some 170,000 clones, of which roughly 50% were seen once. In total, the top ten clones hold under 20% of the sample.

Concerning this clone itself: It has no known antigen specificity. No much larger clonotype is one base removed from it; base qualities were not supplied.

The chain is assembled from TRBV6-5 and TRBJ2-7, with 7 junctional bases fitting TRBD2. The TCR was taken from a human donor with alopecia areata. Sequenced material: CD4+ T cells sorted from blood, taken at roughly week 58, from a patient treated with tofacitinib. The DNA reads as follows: TGTGCCAGCACCGAAAAAAAGCGGGGAAGATACGAGCAGTACTTC. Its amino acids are CASTEKKRGRYEQYF.